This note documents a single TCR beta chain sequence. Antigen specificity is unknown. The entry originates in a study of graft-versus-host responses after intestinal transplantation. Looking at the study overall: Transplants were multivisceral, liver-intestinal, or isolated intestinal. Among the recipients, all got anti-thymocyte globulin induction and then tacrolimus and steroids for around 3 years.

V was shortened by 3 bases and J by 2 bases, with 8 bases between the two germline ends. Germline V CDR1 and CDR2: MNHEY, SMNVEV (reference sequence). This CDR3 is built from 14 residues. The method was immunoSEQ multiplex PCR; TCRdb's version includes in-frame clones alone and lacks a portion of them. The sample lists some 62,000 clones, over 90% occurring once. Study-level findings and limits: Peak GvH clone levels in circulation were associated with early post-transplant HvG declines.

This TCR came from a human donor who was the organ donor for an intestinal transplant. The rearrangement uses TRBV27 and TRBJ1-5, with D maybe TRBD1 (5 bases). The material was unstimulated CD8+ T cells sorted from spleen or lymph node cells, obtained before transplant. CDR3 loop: CASSFRDGNQPQHF. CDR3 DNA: TGTGCCAGCAGTTTCAGGGATGGCAATCAGCCCCAGCATTTT.